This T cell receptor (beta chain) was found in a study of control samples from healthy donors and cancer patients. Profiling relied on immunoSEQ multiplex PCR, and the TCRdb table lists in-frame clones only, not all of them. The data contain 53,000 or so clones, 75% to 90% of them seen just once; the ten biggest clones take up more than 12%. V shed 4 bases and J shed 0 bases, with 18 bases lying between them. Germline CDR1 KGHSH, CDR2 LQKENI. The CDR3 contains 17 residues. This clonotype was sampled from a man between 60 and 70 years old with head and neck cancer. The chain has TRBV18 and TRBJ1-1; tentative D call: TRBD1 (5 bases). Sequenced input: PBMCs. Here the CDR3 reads CASSRAGTALMNTEAFF. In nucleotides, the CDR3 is TGTGCCAGCTCACGGGCCGGGACGGCGCTCATGAACACTGAAGCTTTCTTT.